A single T cell receptor (beta chain) is shown here with its context. Its matching antigen is unknown. This specimen belongs to a study of Ad26.COV2.S vaccination and SARS-CoV-2 variants. As for the study in general: The vaccine Ad26.COV2.S was put into the muscle once, or twice with 56 days between.

Treatment given: 15 to 20 received Ad26.COV2.S at low or high dose, single or two shots; roughly 5 received placebo; per-sample allocation not given. Sampling happened 63 days after the first vaccine or placebo injection. As its vector, the vaccine had Ad26, which expressed Wuhan-strain SARS-CoV-2 spike. General study findings and limits: In vaccinated individuals, spike-specific CD8+ and CD4+ T cell responses reportedly displayed substantial breadth.

The CDR3 is made up of 18 amino acids. The V gene's germline CDR1 is SGHVS and CDR2 FNYEAQ. V lost 0 bases to trimming and J lost 0 bases; unmatched junction nucleotides: 7. The assay was immunoSEQ multiplex PCR, and TCRdb's table has in-frame clones only and misses some. The sample has 450,000 to 550,000 clones, about 91% seen once. The V and J genes are TRBV7-6 and TRBJ1-5; TRBD1 aligns across 8 bases. Sequencing used peripheral blood, obtained in a trial of Ad26.COV2.S vaccine versus placebo. The sequence was obtained from a person aged 18-65 years who received the Ad26.COV2.S COVID-19 vaccine or a placebo. The CDR3 sequence is CASSLAQDRAFSNQPQHF. CDR3 sequence (DNA): TGTGCCAGCAGCTTAGCCCAGGACAGGGCTTTTAGCAATCAGCCCCAGCATTTT. The full variable domain, rest sourced from reference TRBV7-6 and TRBJ1-5, is GAGVSQSPRYKVTKRGQDVALRCDPISGHVSLYWYRQALGQGPEFLTYFNYEAQQDKSGLPNDRFSAERPEGSISTLTIQRTEQRDSAMYRCASSLAQDRAFSNQPQHFGDGTRLSIL.